Below, 3 T cell receptor beta chains from the same sample are listed, as sequenced in a study of early T cells in non-severe SARS-CoV-2 infection. TCRdb ran MiXCR on the 5' RACE reads and lists one entry per CDR3 protein. The table has approximately 20,000 distinct CDR3 sequences, 5.9% seen once. Specimen: whole blood. The source of these receptors is an adult who was a healthcare worker with PCR-confirmed SARS-CoV-2 infection or an uninfected control (not recorded which).

This clonotype was counted at least ten times. The genes are TRBV29-1 and TRBJ1-2, with 10 nucleotides matching TRBD1. V shed 4 bases, J shed 5 bases, and the junction held 1 base outside the gene matches. The CDR3 has 12 amino acids. Germline V gene sequence: CDR1 SQVTM, CDR2 ANQGSEA. The CDR3 sequence: CSVAGQGYGYTF. The CDR3 nucleotides read TGCAGCGTTGCGGGACAGGGGTATGGCTACACCTTC.

By share of the sample, this clonotype is medium-sized. J is TRBJ1-1 and V is TRBV20-1, with a weak D call TRBD1 (5 bases). CDR1 is DFQATT, CDR2 SNEGSKA, per germline (reference sequence). The CDR3 runs to 10 residues. Between the trimmed V and J ends, which lost 7 bases and 5 bases, there was a span of 8 bases. The CDR3 DNA follows: TGCAGTGGAGGGGATACTGAAGCTTTCTTT. This translates into CSGGDTEAFF.

By sample fraction, this clonotype is medium-sized. The junction departs from the called germline gene at one end, perhaps through a read error. The chain couples TRBV7-7 to TRBJ2-3, with D possibly matching TRBD2 (6 bases). This CDR3 contains 16 residues. Germline-derived CDR1 and CDR2 are SSHAT and FNYEAQ (reference sequence). The chain's CDR3 is CASSLGGAASTDTQYF. The CDR3 DNA is TGTGCTAGCAGCTTAGGCGGGGCCGCTAGCACAGATACGCAGTATTTT.